This record covers a single T cell receptor beta chain. Its specificity is not known. The read terminates 3 residues before the CDR3 end, so the remaining end is supplied by the germline J gene. The data derive from a study of T cells in women clearing cervical HPV infection. Overall study: Blood came at first lesion visit for cases, post-clearance for controls. Study findings and constraints: Cases and controls were distinguished at AUC over 0.75 by richness and V genes. Timing of associations relative to infection is unclear; T-cell subsets were not isolated. Controls had more TRBV6-7 (roughly 0.16%) than cases (roughly 0.11%).

With V trimmed by 4 bases and J by 5 bases, 8 bases remained unmatched. CDR1 and CDR2 (germline): LGHNA, YNFKEQ. The CDR3 contains 15 residues. Generated by immunoSEQ multiplex PCR, the TCRdb table keeps only in-frame clones and is missing some. The sample includes under 50,000 clones. The TCR originated in a woman aged 18 to 69 with a cervical HPV16 infection that either progressed to CIN3+ or cleared (not recorded which). The chain uses TRBV4-2 and TRBJ1-2; TRBD1 matches 9 bases. Sequenced: blood buffy coat. Incomplete CDR3 DNA: TGTGCCAGCAGCCCCTCCGGGACAGGGCCATATGGC. As protein: CASSPSGTGPYG. The entire CDR3 is CASSPSGTGPYGYTF.